The 20 T cell receptor beta chains listed next were all sequenced from one sample in a study of T cells in Graves' hyperthyroidism and ophthalmopathy. RNA transcripts served as the template for amplifying TCR beta CDR3 regions. In the first-round RT-PCR of the TCR CDR3, the HTBI primer set was used. Via MiXCR, TCRdb re-called the multiplex PCR reads, giving one row per CDR3 protein. The data hold 250,000 to 300,000 distinct CDR3 sequences, with roughly 15% observed a single time. The specimen sequenced was blood. These receptors were collected from a woman in her thirties or forties with Graves' hyperthyroidism that later progressed to Graves' ophthalmopathy.

This clonotype was counted at least ten times. CDR3 sequence: CASSPRLAGGGEQFF. The CDR3 DNA reads as TGTGCCAGCAGCCCTAGACTAGCGGGAGGTGGTGAGCAGTTCTTC. The gene calls are TRBV7-2 and TRBJ2-1, with 13 bases aligning to TRBD2. This CDR3 comprises 15 residues. Germline V gene sequence: CDR1 SGHTA, CDR2 FQGNSA. V dropped 5 bases and J dropped 9; count of bases not matched to a gene: 7.

The table lists this clonotype with many counts. The rearrangement joins TRBV28 to TRBJ2-7; D remains unclear. There are 13 residues in the CDR3. Trimming left V 6 bases short and J 7 bases short, with 16 bases between. Germline V gives CDR1 MDHEN, CDR2 SYDVKM. CDR3: CASSAQISEEQYF. CDR3 sequence (DNA): TGTGCCAGCAGCGCCCAGATCAGCGAGGAGCAGTACTTC.

This clonotype was seen repeatedly, ten times or more. This chain uses TRBV30 with TRBJ2-1, with D perhaps TRBD2 (5 bases). The CDR3 sequence is 12 residues long. V dropped 2 bases and J dropped 9 bases, with 11 bases sitting between them. Germline V gene sequence: CDR1 GTSNPN, CDR2 SVGIG (reference sequence). The CDR3 loop is CAWSQSGGEQFF. In DNA, the CDR3 is TGTGCCTGGAGTCAGAGTGGAGGTGAGCAGTTCTTC.

This clonotype occurred many times. The chain links TRBV6-2 or TRBV6-3 to TRBJ2-1, with D possibly called TRBD1 or TRBD2 (5 bases each). V was pared by 6 bases and J by 6 bases, with 18 bases between. Germline V gene sequence: CDR1 MNHEY, CDR2 SVGEGT. The CDR3 extends over 15 amino acids. CDR3 bases: TGTGCCAGCAGACCCACGAGGCAGGGAGTCAATGAGCAGTTCTTC. Its translation: CASRPTRQGVNEQFF.

The chain recombines TRBV25-1 with TRBJ2-2; D tentatively fits TRBD1 or TRBD2 (6 bases each). CDR1 and CDR2 (germline): MGHDK, SYGVNS. Trimming cost V 2 bases and J 9 bases, with 13 bases left between them. The CDR3 totals 14 residues. Here the CDR3 reads CASSETPGARELFF. The CDR3 bases are TGTGCCAGCAGTGAAACCCCGGGGGCGAGGGAGCTGTTTTTT.

This clonotype came up many times. The rearrangement uses TRBV3-1 and TRBJ2-3; weak D call: TRBD2 (6 bases). CDR1 and CDR2 (germline): LGHDT, YNNKEL (reference sequence). The germline V and J ends were trimmed by 4 bases and 2 bases, with 13 bases remaining between them. The CDR3 covers 15 residues. The CDR3 DNA sequence: TGTGCCAGCAGCCCTAGCGAGAGGGCCACAGATACGCAGTATTTT. It yields the protein CASSPSERATDTQYF.

This chain uses TRBV29-1 with TRBJ2-7; 7 bases line up with TRBD1. V gave up 6 bases and J gave up 4 bases; unmatched junction bases: 6. Per the germline V gene, CDR1 is SQVTM and CDR2 is ANQGSEA. CDR3 length equals 12 residues. The CDR3 region is CSVVQGSYEQYF. Written as DNA, the CDR3 is TGCAGCGTAGTACAGGGGTCTTACGAGCAGTACTTC.

This clonotype was recorded at least ten times. The J gene is TRBJ1-1, the V gene TRBV28, with D unresolved. The CDR3 spans 17 residues. Germline CDR1 is MDHEN and CDR2 is SYDVKM. Trimming stripped 1 base from V and 2 bases from J, with 17 bases between. CDR3 coding DNA: TGTGCCAGCAGTTTATTTTCAGGTTGGGAGCAAAACACTGAAGCTTTCTTT. Protein product: CASSLFSGWEQNTEAFF.

This clonotype was seen repeatedly, ten times or more. The chain links TRBV20-1 to TRBJ2-1; TRBD2 agrees at 7 bases. The V gene's germline CDR1 is DFQATT and CDR2 SNEGSKA (reference sequence). Losses at the gene ends were 6 bases for V and 9 bases for J; bases not matched to a gene: 8. The CDR3 covers 12 residues. The CDR3 DNA sequence: TGCAGTGCCAGCCGAACGGGAGGTGAGCAGTTCTTC. This sequence encodes CSASRTGGEQFF.

This clonotype was counted at least ten times. This chain joins TRBV9 and TRBJ1-6; TRBD1 matches at 8 bases. CDR1 is SGDLS, CDR2 YYNGEE, per germline. V dropped 4 bases and J dropped 9; count of bases not matched to a gene: 9. The CDR3 runs 15 residues. The CDR3 loop reads CASSPRTGTFSPLHF. The CDR3 nucleotides read TGTGCCAGCAGCCCCCGGACAGGGACATTTTCACCCCTCCACTTT.

This clonotype was found many times. CDR3 region: CASSPPGTAETQYF. DNA for the CDR3: TGTGCCAGCAGTCCGCCTGGGACTGCAGAGACCCAGTACTTC. The genes are TRBV28 and TRBJ2-5, with D perhaps matching TRBD2 (6 bases). The CDR3 contains 14 residues. V was cut by 5 bases and J by 4 bases, with 14 bases left in between. Germline values: CDR1 MDHEN, CDR2 SYDVKM.

This clonotype came up many times. The chain couples TRBV18 to TRBJ2-5; D is perhaps TRBD1 (5 bases). The V and J ends lost 5 bases and 3 bases respectively, with 7 bases between them. CDR1 and CDR2 from the germline V gene are KGHSH and LQKENI. CDR3 length: 12 amino acids. The CDR3 DNA reads TGTGCCAGCTCATCCAGGGAAGAGACCCAGTACTTC. Encoded protein: CASSSREETQYF. Complete variable domain (other parts from reference TRBV18 and TRBJ2-5): NAGVMQNPRHLVRRRGQEARLRCSPMKGHSHVYWYRQLPEEGLKFMVYLQKENIIDESGMPKERFSAEFPKEGPSILRIQQVVRGDSAAYFCASSSREETQYFGPGTRLLVL.

This clonotype has a count of ten or more. The chain couples TRBV6-1 to TRBJ2-6; D is uncertain. Germline CDR1 MNHNS, CDR2 SASEGT. The V end lost 5 bases, the J end lost 4 bases, and 15 bases lay between the germline ends. CDR3 length: 16 amino acids. The CDR3 protein is CASSPLGISGANVLTF. CDR3 sequence (DNA): TGTGCCAGCAGTCCCCTAGGGATATCCGGGGCCAACGTCCTGACTTTC.

There are many counts of this clonotype. The V and J genes are TRBV11-2 and TRBJ2-1; TRBD2 matches 9 bases. CDR1 is SGHAT, CDR2 FQNNGV, per germline. The CDR3 is made up of 15 amino acids. With V trimmed by 5 bases and J by 6 bases, 8 bases remained unmatched. CDR3 sequence reads: CASSHNSGSPNEQFF. The CDR3, as DNA: TGTGCCAGCAGCCACAATAGCGGGAGTCCCAATGAGCAGTTCTTC.

In its sample, this clonotype was seen many times. V gene TRBV4-2 combines with J gene TRBJ1-1; D gene uncertain. V lost 4 bases and J lost 5, with 11 bases in between. CDR3 length equals 13 residues. Germline V gene data show CDR1 as LGHNA and CDR2 as YNFKEQ. The CDR3 DNA reads as TGTGCCAGCAGCCCCTCGATAGATACTGAAGCTTTCTTT. Amino acid sequence: CASSPSIDTEAFF.

This clonotype was seen repeatedly, ten times or more. V gene TRBV11-2 combines with J gene TRBJ2-1; 9 bases are a match to TRBD2. This CDR3 comprises 15 residues. J lost 7 bases, V lost 7 bases, and 11 bases had no gene match. The germline CDR1 and CDR2 sequences are SGHAT and FQNNGV. DNA of the CDR3: TGTGCCAGCACCCCGATCAGCGGGAGGTTGAATGAGCAGTTCTTC. Its translation: CASTPISGRLNEQFF.

This clonotype was counted ten times or more. The rearrangement uses TRBV20-1 and TRBJ2-1, with D unclear. Germline lookup yields CDR1 DFQATT and CDR2 SNEGSKA (reference sequence). The CDR3 sequence is 15 residues long. Trimming cost V 3 bases and J 1 base, with 13 bases left between them. The chain's CDR3 is CSARVKERSYNEQFF. For the CDR3, the DNA is TGCAGTGCTAGGGTAAAAGAGAGGTCCTACAATGAGCAGTTCTTC.

This clonotype was detected ten times or more. The chain has TRBV19 and TRBJ1-5; the D is unclear. This CDR3 is 14 amino acids long. Trimming stripped 5 bases from V and 5 bases from J, with 13 bases between. Germline CDR1 is LNHDA and CDR2 is SQIVND (reference sequence). CDR3 in DNA: TGTGCCAGTAGTGTACCTCGGGAGTATCAGCCCCAGCATTTT. This gives the protein CASSVPREYQPQHF.

This clonotype was observed many times. J is TRBJ2-3 and V is TRBV7-9; D not certain. Germline values: CDR1 SEHNR, CDR2 FQNEAQ (reference sequence). Trimming shortened V by 2 bases and J by 7 bases, and 28 bases separated the two germline ends. This CDR3 comprises 19 residues. CDR3 DNA sequence: TGTGCCAGCAGCTTAACGGTTGTCCCCGTCGCAGGTTACACTCATACGCAGTATTTT. Amino acid sequence: CASSLTVVPVAGYTHTQYF.

The CDR3 DNA is TGCGCCAGCAGCTCTGGGGACAGTTTCCTCTACGAGCAGTACTTC. Translating gives CASSSGDSFLYEQYF. This chain joins TRBV5-1 and TRBJ2-7, with TRBD1 matching 7 bases. Per the germline V gene, CDR1 is SGHRS and CDR2 is YFSETQ. This CDR3 is 15 amino acids long. V gave up 3 bases and J gave up 3 bases; unmatched junction bases: 9.